The next 20 T cell receptor beta chains were all read from a single sample in a study of blood T cell repertoires in COVID-19. Sequencing used immunoSEQ multiplex PCR; TCRdb keeps in-frame clones, though not all of them. Of 140,000 to 150,000 clones listed, 75% to 90% are singletons. What was sequenced was peripheral blood. These receptors were obtained from a man between 65 and 80 years old who had recovered from COVID-19.

The V gene is TRBV5-4, the J gene TRBJ2-2; weak D call: TRBD2 (6 bases). Germline V lookup: CDR1 SGHNT, CDR2 YYREEE (reference sequence). The length of the CDR3 is 16 residues. Trimming removed 3 bases at V and 6 bases at J, with 18 bases between. The CDR3 here is CASSSAGRDPPGELFF. The CDR3 DNA reads TGTGCCAGCAGCTCCGCGGGGCGGGACCCACCCGGGGAGCTGTTTTTT.

The genes are TRBV10-1 and TRBJ2-1; TRBD2 agrees at 10 bases. J was trimmed by 7 bases and V by 2 bases; bases with no gene match: 8. CDR1 and CDR2 from the germline V gene are WNHNN and SYGVQD (reference sequence). This CDR3 has 16 residues. The CDR3: CASSETLAGDRNEQFF. In DNA form, the CDR3 reads TGCGCCAGCAGTGAGACCCTAGCGGGAGATCGAAATGAGCAGTTCTTC.

This clone was observed a single time. This CDR3 is CASTRYNEQFF. The CDR3 nucleotides are TGTGCCAGCACCAGATACAATGAGCAGTTCTTC. V and J are TRBV6-5 and TRBJ2-1; D call uncertain. The CDR3 has 11 amino acids. CDR1 is MNHEY and CDR2 is SVGAGI in the germline V gene. Trimming left V 7 bases short and J 4 bases short, with 5 bases between.

The chain couples TRBV5-6 to TRBJ2-1; TRBD1 aligns across 9 bases. Germline loops: CDR1 SGHDT, CDR2 YYEEEE. Trimming at V came to 3 bases and at J to 7 bases, leaving 8 bases not matched to a gene. The CDR3 contains 15 residues. This chain's CDR3 is CASSSTGTGKNEQFF. The CDR3 coding sequence is TGTGCCAGCAGCTCGACCGGGACAGGGAAGAATGAGCAGTTCTTC.

This clone was seen once. The chain joins TRBV3-1 (or the pseudogene TRBV3-2) to TRBJ2-5, with D perhaps matching TRBD1 (5 bases). Germline CDR1 and CDR2: LGHDT and YNNKEL (reference sequence). The CDR3 sequence is 13 residues long. V was cut by 6 bases and J by 4 bases, with 12 bases left in between. The CDR3 nucleotides are TGTGCCAGCAGAGACGTGGGGCGAGAGACCCAGTACTTC. This sequence encodes CASRDVGRETQYF.

This chain uses TRBV7-9 with TRBJ2-3; 9 positions match TRBD1. CDR1 SEHNR and CDR2 FQNEAQ come from the germline V gene (reference sequence). V lost 5 bases, J lost 1 base, and 13 bases stayed unmatched. CDR3 length equals 18 residues. The CDR3 DNA follows: TGTGCCAGCAGCCAGCAGGTTCCCGACAGGGGGGGCACAGATACGCAGTATTTT. Amino acids: CASSQQVPDRGGTDTQYF. The whole variable domain, filled in from reference TRBV7-9 and TRBJ2-3, reads DTGVSQNPRHKITKRGQNVTFRCDPISEHNRLYWYRQTLGQGPEFLTYFQNEAQLEKSRLLSDRFSAERPKGSFSTLEIQRTEQGDSAMYLCASSQQVPDRGGTDTQYFGPGTRLTVL.

In DNA, the CDR3 is TGTGCCAGCAGCCAAAAAACCCGGACATTCCAAGAGACCCAGTACTTC. Translated, it gives CASSQKTRTFQETQYF. The rearrangement links TRBV14 to TRBJ2-5; perhaps TRBD1 as D (5 bases). CDR3 length equals 16 residues. Between the trimmed V and J ends, which lost 2 bases and 1 base, there was a span of 14 bases. Germline CDR1 reads SGHDN; CDR2 reads FVKESK.

This sequence joins TRBV29-1 and TRBJ2-5; TRBD2 is a possible D gene (6 bases). Germline assignment: CDR1 SQVTM and CDR2 ANQGSEA. The V gene lost 5 bases and the J gene lost 5 bases, with 15 bases spanning the gap. The CDR3 contains 13 residues. Here the CDR3 reads CSVKTRMVETQYF. The CDR3 DNA sequence: TGCAGCGTTAAGACTAGAATGGTTGAGACCCAGTACTTC. Full variable domain (missing parts from reference TRBV29-1 and TRBJ2-5): SAVISQKPSRDICQRGTSLTIQCQVDSQVTMMFWYRQQPGQSLTLIATANQGSEATYESGFVIDKFPISRPNLTFSTLTVSNMSPEDSSIYLCSVKTRMVETQYFGPGTRLLVL.

This clone was detected only once. J is TRBJ1-1 and V is TRBV2; D may be TRBD1 (6 bases). The length of the CDR3 is 14 residues. Germline CDR1 SNHLY, CDR2 FYNNEI. V lost 5 bases and J lost 8, with 18 bases in between. Written as DNA, the CDR3 is TGTGCCAGCAGTTTGGACCGGCAAAGGGGGGAAGCTTTCTTT. It yields the protein CASSLDRQRGEAFF.

The V and J genes are TRBV5-5 and TRBJ1-5; TRBD1 is a possible D gene (5 bases). Per germline, CDR1 SGHKS and CDR2 YYEKEE (reference sequence). Trimming shortened V by 0 bases and J by 2 bases, and 12 bases separated the two germline ends. This CDR3 is built from 16 residues. For the CDR3, the DNA is TGTGCCAGCAGCTTGGCGACGGGGGGGGGCAATCAGCCCCAGCATTTT. It yields the protein CASSLATGGGNQPQHF.

This sequence joins TRBV21-1 and TRBJ1-6; the table's D call, TRBD1, has no DNA check behind it. TRBV21-1 is described as a pseudogene. The CDR3 extends over 14 amino acids. The DNA of the CDR3 is TGTGCCAGCAGCATGGGACAGGGGGGATCACCCCTCCACTTT. Amino acid sequence: CASSMGQGGSPLHF.

This clone is deemed medium-sized (0.01 to 0.1%). Other DNA sequences of this sample code for an identical CDR3. The rearrangement links TRBV10-3 to TRBJ2-7; no definite D call. The CDR3 runs to 13 residues. CDR1 and CDR2 (germline): ENHRY, SYGVKD. V gave up 3 bases and J gave up 0 bases, with 6 bases separating them. The CDR3 here is CAISEQSSYEQYF. Written as DNA, the CDR3 is TGTGCCATCAGTGAACAGAGCTCCTACGAGCAGTACTTC.

This clone appeared a few times. The chain uses TRBV20-1 and TRBJ2-3; 9 bases are shared with TRBD1. From germline, CDR1 is DFQATT and CDR2 SNEGSKA (reference sequence). The CDR3 is made up of 14 amino acids. The junction had 5 bases not matched to a gene; V was cut back by 3 bases and J by 4 bases. As DNA, the CDR3 is TGCAGTGCTAGTGGGACAGGGCCCCCAGATACGCAGTATTTT. Amino acids: CSASGTGPPDTQYF.

The chain couples TRBV6-5 to TRBJ1-2; 11 bases map to TRBD1. After removal of 11 bases from V and 3 bases from J, the junction contained 5 bases not matched to a gene. There are 13 residues in the CDR3. The germline CDR1 and CDR2 sequences are MNHEY and SVGAGI. The CDR3: CAAGTGGDYGYTF. DNA of the CDR3: TGTGCCGCCGGGACAGGGGGAGACTATGGCTACACCTTC.

This chain connects TRBV19 to TRBJ2-2; the D gene is possibly TRBD2 (6 bases). The length of the CDR3 is 13 residues. The V end was cut by 3 bases, the J end by 7 bases, with 9 bases between. Germline V gene data show CDR1 as LNHDA and CDR2 as SQIVND (reference sequence). This chain's CDR3 is CASSIGGNGELFF. Here the CDR3 DNA reads TGTGCCAGTAGTATTGGGGGGAACGGGGAGCTGTTTTTT.

DNA of the CDR3: TGTGCCAGGGGGCGGGAGAACACAGATACGCAGTATTTT. It yields the protein CARGRENTDTQYF. The V call is TRBV7-9, the J call TRBJ2-3; 7 bases map to TRBD2. The trim removed 9 bases at V and 2 bases at J, leaving 5 bases unmatched. The CDR3 is 13 residues long. Germline CDR1 and CDR2: SEHNR and FQNEAQ (reference sequence).

As concerns this clone: This sample also contains other DNA sequences that code for the same CDR3. The chain recombines TRBV7-2 with TRBJ1-1; D not resolved. V dropped 2 bases and J dropped 0 bases, with 4 bases sitting between them. The V gene's germline CDR1 is SGHTA and CDR2 FQGNSA. This CDR3 is 13 amino acids long. The DNA for the CDR3 is TGTGCCAGCAGCTTAAGCGTGAACACTGAAGCTTTCTTT. This sequence encodes CASSLSVNTEAFF. The variable domain in full, with the rest retrieved from reference TRBV7-2 and TRBJ1-1, is GAGVSQSPSNKVTEKGKDVELRCDPISGHTALYWYRQSLGQGLEFLIYFQGNSAPDKSGLPSDRFSAERTGGSVSTLTIQRTQQEDSAVYLCASSLSVNTEAFFGQGTRLTVV.

This clone has a single count. The CDR3 region is CASSLDQYNEQFF. The CDR3 region has the DNA TGCGCCAGCAGCTTGGATCAGTACAATGAGCAGTTCTTC. This chain uses TRBV5-1 with TRBJ2-1, with D unclear. V was shortened by 0 bases and J by 4 bases, with 5 bases between the two germline ends. The CDR3 sequence is 13 residues long. Per germline, CDR1 SGHRS and CDR2 YFSETQ.

The V and J genes are TRBV11-3 and TRBJ1-1; D is undetermined. The CDR3 is 13 residues long. Trimming pared 5 bases from V and 1 base from J, leaving 8 bases between. Germline loops: CDR1 SGHNT, CDR2 YENEEA. The CDR3 sequence is CASSQNKNTEAFF. The CDR3 DNA sequence: TGTGCCAGCAGCCAAAACAAGAACACTGAAGCTTTCTTT.

The V and J genes are TRBV30 and TRBJ2-3; D is unresolved. Per germline, CDR1 GTSNPN and CDR2 SVGIG (reference sequence). CDR3 size: 13 residues. V gave up 1 base and J gave up 4 bases, with 9 bases separating them. The CDR3, as DNA: TGTGCCTGGAGTGCCGGTGTTGCAGATACGCAGTATTTT. Residues: CAWSAGVADTQYF. Variable domain in full (rest from reference TRBV30 and TRBJ2-3): SQTIHQWPATLVQPVGSPLSLECTVEGTSNPNLYWYRQAAGRGLQLLFYSVGIGQISSEVPQNLSASRPQDRQFILSSKKLLLSDSGFYLCAWSAGVADTQYFGPGTRLTVL.